This is a list of T cell receptor beta chains from one sample in a study of blood T cell repertoires in COVID-19. The data were produced by immunoSEQ multiplex PCR, yet TCRdb's version contains in-frame clones alone and is incomplete. The table includes some 80,000 clones, 80% detected once. The material sequenced was peripheral blood. These TCRs come from a woman aged 40 to 49 with active or convalescent COVID-19. The CDR3 runs from the conserved cysteine through the conserved F or W. D genes are given only for firm matches. Clone size is not always given. Where it is, it says once, few, many or a class for expanded clones.

J,D,size,V,DNA,CDR3
TRBJ2-3,-,-,TRBV5-1,TGCGCCAGCAGCTTGGCGGCGCGGGGAGGCACAGATACGCAGTATTTT,CASSLAARGGTDTQYF
TRBJ1-6,-,-,TRBV4-2,TGTGCCAGCAGCCAAGAGGGCAGGGATTCACCCCTCCACTTT,CASSQEGRDSPLHF
TRBJ2-7,TRBD1,-,TRBV28,TGTGCCAGCAGGACAGGGGGCGAGCAGTACTTC,CASRTGGEQYF
TRBJ2-7,-,-,TRBV18,TGTGCCAGCTCCCAACGACAGGACACCTACGAGCAGTACTTC,CASSQRQDTYEQYF
TRBJ2-7,-,-,TRBV11-3,TGTGCCAGCAGCCCGGGACTCCCCGGCTCCTACGAGCAGTACTTC,CASSPGLPGSYEQYF
TRBJ2-7,TRBD1,-,TRBV28,TGTGCCAGCAGTTTATTTGGCACAGGGGGTGAGCAGTACTTC,CASSLFGTGGEQYF
TRBJ1-3,-,-,TRBV6-6,TGTGCCAGCACTTTGACAGTCTCTGGAAACACCATATATTTT,CASTLTVSGNTIYF
TRBJ2-1,-,-,TRBV28,TGTGCCAGCAGCCCTACAGGGCTCTCAATGTTCTTC,CASSPTGLSMFF
TRBJ1-2,TRBD1,-,TRBV7-2,TGTGCCAGCAGCTTTCGGGACAGGACCTATGGCTACACCTTC,CASSFRDRTYGYTF
TRBJ1-5,-,-,TRBV12-5,TGTGCTACCGCCGGAGGAGGGAATCAGCCCCAGCATTTT,CATAGGGNQPQHF
TRBJ2-7,-,-,TRBV5-1,TGCGCCAGCAGCTTGGAAGGGGGTCGGGCGTCGCACGAGCAGTACTTC,CASSLEGGRASHEQYF
TRBJ2-3,TRBD2,-,TRBV4-2,TGTGCCAGCAGCCAAGTAGCGGGTTCCGTCACAGATACGCAGTATTTT,CASSQVAGSVTDTQYF
TRBJ1-4,TRBD1,-,TRBV28,TGTGCCAGCAGAACCACAGGGGCCTCCAATGAAAAACTGTTTTTT,CASRTTGASNEKLFF
TRBJ2-2,TRBD2,-,TRBV5-1,TGCGCCAGCAGCTTCGGGACTAGCGGGAGCCTCACCGGGGAGCTGTTTTTT,CASSFGTSGSLTGELFF
TRBJ1-5,-,once,TRBV3-1/TRBV3-2,TGTGCCAGCACAGACACTCTCTATCATCAGCCCCAGCATTTT,CASTDTLYHQPQHF
TRBJ1-6,-,once,TRBV6-1,TGTGCCAGCAGTGAAGCTTACAGCAATTCACCCCTCCACTTT,CASSEAYSNSPLHF
TRBJ1-2,TRBD1,-,TRBV28,TGTGCCAGCAGTTTTAGGGACAGGGGCTATGGCTACACCTTC,CASSFRDRGYGYTF
TRBJ2-3,TRBD2,-,TRBV5-4,TGTGCCAGCAGCTTGGGGGCCGGGGGAGGGCCCCAGTATTTT,CASSLGAGGGPQYF
TRBJ2-5,TRBD2,few,TRBV7-6,TGTGCCAGCAGCTTAAGGACTAGCGGAGTACAAGAGACCCAGTACTTC,CASSLRTSGVQETQYF
TRBJ2-4,TRBD1,few,TRBV19,TGTGCCAGTAGTCCCGACAGGGATCGGGTCAAAAACATTCAGTACTTC,CASSPDRDRVKNIQYF
TRBJ2-6,-,once,TRBV5-5,TGTGCCAGCAGCTTTATCGAAGGAGGGAGGGGGACCGGGGCCAACGTCCTGACTTTC,CASSFIEGGRGTGANVLTF
TRBJ1-5,TRBD1,-,TRBV7-2,TGTGCCAGCAGCTTAGGGACAGGCCGAAGCAATCAGCCCCAGCATTTT,CASSLGTGRSNQPQHF
TRBJ1-1,TRBD1,-,TRBV29-1,TGCAGCGTCCTCCCTCCGGGACAGGGTGGACGTCGGACTGAAGCTTTCTTT,CSVLPPGQGGRRTEAFF
TRBJ2-7,TRBD2,-,TRBV2,TGTGCCAGCACTGGGACTAGCGGGAGAATCAACGAGCAGTACTTC,CASTGTSGRINEQYF
TRBJ2-4,-,once,TRBV19,TGTGCCAGTACCAAGGGAGCCACCTTAGCCAAAAACATTCAGTACTTC,CASTKGATLAKNIQYF
TRBJ2-7,TRBD2,-,TRBV10-3,TGTGCCATCGGGGGGGGGACTTCTCGGGAGCAGTACTTC,CAIGGGTSREQYF
TRBJ1-2,-,-,TRBV18,TGTGCCAGCTCACCGGGCCCTCAGGGCTATGGCTACACCTTC,CASSPGPQGYGYTF
TRBJ2-1,-,once,TRBV30,TGTGCCTGGAGCTCGGGCGGGGAGCAGTTCTTC,CAWSSGGEQFF
TRBJ2-2,TRBD2,-,TRBV5-1,TGCGCCAGCAGGGACTGGGACTATAACACCGGGGAGCTGTTTTTT,CASRDWDYNTGELFF
TRBJ1-3,TRBD1,-,TRBV27,TGTGCCAGCAGTAGGGGACAGGGCCCCTACTCTGGAAACACCATATATTTT,CASSRGQGPYSGNTIYF
TRBJ2-1,TRBD1,-,TRBV24-1,TGTGCCACCAGTGAAATTTTAGTCGCGGGACAGGGCAGGAATGAGCAGTTCTTC,CATSEILVAGQGRNEQFF
TRBJ1-1,-,-,TRBV7-9,TGTGCCAGCAGCCAGGTCGGGGGAAAAGCTTTCTTT,CASSQVGGKAFF
TRBJ2-1,TRBD2,-,TRBV9,TGTGCCAGCAGCGTAGATCCTAGCGGGGGGTCGGAGTTCTTC,CASSVDPSGGSEFF
TRBJ2-7,TRBD1,few,TRBV6-6,TGTGCCAGCAGCCGAAACCGACAGGGCCACGAGCAGTACTTC,CASSRNRQGHEQYF
TRBJ2-1,TRBD1,-,TRBV24-1,TGTGCCACCAGTGATTTCTCAGGGGGCGCGGTCGGCAATGAGCAGTTCTTC,CATSDFSGGAVGNEQFF
TRBJ2-1,TRBD2,-,TRBV11-3,TGTGCCAGCAGCTATGTAGGGACTAGCAGAGGCAATGAGCAGTTCTTC,CASSYVGTSRGNEQFF
TRBJ2-1,TRBD2,-,TRBV6-6,TGTGCCAGCAGTCAGAGCATTGGGACTAGCGGAAACAATGAGCAGTTCTTC,CASSQSIGTSGNNEQFF
TRBJ1-2,-,-,TRBV18,TGTGCCAGCTCAGGCGTTGAGGGTGCGAGTAACTATGGCTACACCTTC,CASSGVEGASNYGYTF
TRBJ1-1,-,-,TRBV28,TGTGCCAGCACCCCTAATTGGGGGGTTAACACTGAAGCTTTCTTT,CASTPNWGVNTEAFF
TRBJ1-5,-,-,TRBV19,TGTGCCAGTATGGGGACTTTCTTCCAGCCCCAGCATTTT,CASMGTFFQPQHF
TRBJ1-2,TRBD1,-,TRBV6-2/TRBV6-3,TGTGCCAGCAGCTTTCCAGGGACAGGGGCCCCTTTCAACTATGGCTACACCTTC,CASSFPGTGAPFNYGYTF
TRBJ1-5,-,-,TRBV12-5,TGTGCTAGTGGTTTGGTAATCGGACTTAGCAATCAGCCCCAGCATTTT,CASGLVIGLSNQPQHF
TRBJ2-7,-,-,TRBV7-2,TGTGCCAGCAGCTTAGTTGAGGGCTCCGAGCAGTACTTC,CASSLVEGSEQYF
TRBJ2-7,TRBD2,-,TRBV7-2,TGTGCCAGCAGCCTAGTATATACTAGCGGGGGGAAGTACGAGCAGTACTTC,CASSLVYTSGGKYEQYF
TRBJ2-7,TRBD1,-,TRBV7-6,TGTGCCAGCAGCTTAGCTGGGACAGGGGGGTCCTACGAGCAGTACTTC,CASSLAGTGGSYEQYF
TRBJ1-6,TRBD1,-,TRBV27,TGTGCCAGCCGACAGGGTTCGTCACCCCTCCACTTT,CASRQGSSPLHF
TRBJ1-2,-,-,TRBV27,TGTGCCAGCACTTCAACCGCAGGGTCGAGCACCTTC,CASTSTAGSSTF
TRBJ2-2,TRBD1,-,TRBV28,TGTGCCAGCAGTTTAGGTTTCGGGGACAGGGGAAACGCGAACACCGGGGAGCTGTTTTTT,CASSLGFGDRGNANTGELFF
TRBJ2-6,-,few,TRBV7-9,TGTGCCATACGTCCGAGCTCTGGGGCCAACGTCCTGACTTTC,CAIRPSSGANVLTF
TRBJ2-1,-,-,TRBV12-3/TRBV12-4,TGTGCCAGCAGAGCGGGCTACTACAATGAGCAGTTCTTC,CASRAGYYNEQFF
TRBJ2-1,TRBD2,many,TRBV7-9,TGTGCCAGCAGAGGACTAGCGGGGGACTACAATGAGCAGTTCTTC,CASRGLAGDYNEQFF